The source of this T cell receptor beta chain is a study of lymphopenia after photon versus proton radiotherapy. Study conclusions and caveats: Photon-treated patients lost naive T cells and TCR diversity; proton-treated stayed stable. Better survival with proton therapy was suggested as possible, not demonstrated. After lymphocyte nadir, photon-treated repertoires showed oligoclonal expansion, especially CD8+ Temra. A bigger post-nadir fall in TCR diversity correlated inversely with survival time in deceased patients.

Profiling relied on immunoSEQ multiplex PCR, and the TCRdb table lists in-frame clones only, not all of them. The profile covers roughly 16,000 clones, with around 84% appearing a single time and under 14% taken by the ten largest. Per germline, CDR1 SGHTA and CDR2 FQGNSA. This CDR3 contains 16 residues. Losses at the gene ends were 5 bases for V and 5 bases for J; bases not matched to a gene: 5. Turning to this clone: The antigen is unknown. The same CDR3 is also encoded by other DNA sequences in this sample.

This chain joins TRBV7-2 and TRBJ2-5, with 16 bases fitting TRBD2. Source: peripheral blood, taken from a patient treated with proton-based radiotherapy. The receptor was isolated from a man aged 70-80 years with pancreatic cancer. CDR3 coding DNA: TGTGCCAGCAGCCGGGGACTAGCGGGAGGGCGGGAGACCCAGTACTTC. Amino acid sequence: CASSRGLAGGRETQYF.